Each of the 27 T cell receptor beta chains below was sequenced from the same sample in a study of T cell responses to AZD1222 COVID-19 vaccine. The protocol was immunoSEQ multiplex PCR, while the TCRdb copy is restricted to in-frame clones and leaves out a portion. The table has around 110,000 clones, 80% to 85% seen once. This sample comprised peripheral blood, obtained on day 0 of AZD1222 vaccination. The receptors shown here come from an adult in good health.

The chain recombines TRBV5-5 with TRBJ1-6; D is unresolved. The CDR3 is made up of 17 amino acids. V dropped 2 bases and J dropped 0 bases, with 12 bases sitting between them. Germline loops: CDR1 SGHKS, CDR2 YYEKEE (reference sequence). The CDR3 loop reads CASSFTGGSSYNSPLHF. The CDR3 nucleotides are TGTGCCAGCAGCTTTACCGGCGGAAGCTCCTATAATTCACCCCTCCACTTT.

This clone was found once. This chain links TRBV28 with TRBJ1-2, with D unresolved. This CDR3 spans 13 amino acids. Germline V gene sequence: CDR1 MDHEN, CDR2 SYDVKM. V dropped 5 bases and J dropped 0 bases, with 7 bases sitting between them. This chain's CDR3 is CASSTVSNYGYTF. The CDR3 DNA follows: TGTGCCAGCAGTACGGTGTCTAACTATGGCTACACCTTC.

V gene TRBV5-1 combines with J gene TRBJ2-5, with 11 positions matching TRBD2. The trim removed 0 bases at V and 6 bases at J, leaving 4 bases unmatched. CDR3 size: 15 residues. The germline V gene has CDR1 SGHRS and CDR2 YFSETQ. The CDR3 nucleotides read TGCGCCAGCAGCTTGGATAGCGGGGGGGCTCAGACCCAGTACTTC. It specifies CASSLDSGGAQTQYF.

V and J are TRBV19 and TRBJ2-7; D is perhaps TRBD1 or TRBD2 (5 bases each). The germline gives CDR1 LNHDA, CDR2 SQIVND (reference sequence). CDR3 length: 14 amino acids. The V and J ends lost 6 bases and 0 bases respectively, with 12 bases between them. The CDR3 is CASRTRGNSYEQYF. DNA of the CDR3: TGTGCCAGTAGAACTCGGGGCAACTCCTACGAGCAGTACTTC.

J is TRBJ2-3 and V is TRBV10-3; maybe TRBD2 (7 bases). The CDR3 consists of 14 residues. The germline V gene has CDR1 ENHRY and CDR2 SYGVKD. With 4 bases removed from V and 6 bases from J, the gap between germline ends came to 14 bases. In nucleotides, the CDR3 is TGTGCCATCAGTGTAGGGGGGGGTGCGGATACGCAGTATTTT. As protein: CAISVGGGADTQYF.

The rearrangement links TRBV19 to TRBJ1-3; no firm D call. CDR1 LNHDA and CDR2 SQIVND come from the germline V gene (reference sequence). This CDR3 has 14 residues. V was cut by 9 bases and J by 0 bases, with 12 bases left in between. The CDR3 nucleotides read TGTGCCAGCCAAGACCTTAGCTCTGGAAACACCATATATTTT. It specifies CASQDLSSGNTIYF.

The V gene is TRBV3-1 (or the pseudogene TRBV3-2), the J gene TRBJ2-7; 7 positions agree with TRBD1. CDR1 LGHDT and CDR2 YNNKEL come from the germline V gene (reference sequence). V was pared by 5 bases and J by 3 bases, with 1 base of the junction left unmatched. The CDR3 has 12 residues. The CDR3 coding sequence is TGTGCCAGCAGCTGGGACAGCTACGAGCAGTACTTC. Residues: CASSWDSYEQYF.

J is TRBJ2-3 and V is TRBV11-1; 8 bases fit TRBD2. The V gene end was trimmed by 4 bases and the J gene end by 2 bases; junction bases not matched to a gene: 8. Germline V gene data show CDR1 as SGHAT and CDR2 as FQDESV (reference sequence). The CDR3 extends over 16 amino acids. The CDR3 bases are TGTGCCAGCAGCTCGGTAGCGGGACTGTTCACAGATACGCAGTATTTT. Its translation is CASSSVAGLFTDTQYF.

The genes are TRBV5-6 and TRBJ2-7; no reliable D call. The CDR3 is made up of 15 amino acids. From germline, CDR1 is SGHDT and CDR2 YYEEEE. Trimming took off 1 base at V and 2 bases at J, with 13 bases between the two ends. The CDR3 region is CASSLYWQATYEQYF. The CDR3 DNA sequence: TGTGCCAGCAGCTTGTATTGGCAGGCAACCTACGAGCAGTACTTC.

This chain uses TRBV7-2 with TRBJ2-2, with 9 bases fitting TRBD1. The CDR3 consists of 16 residues. J lost 7 bases, V lost 2 bases, and 8 bases had no gene match. CDR1 is SGHTA, CDR2 FQGNSA, per germline. DNA of the CDR3: TGTGCCAGCAGCTTACAGGGACAGGGTGCGATCGGGGAGCTGTTTTTT. Its translation is CASSLQGQGAIGELFF.

The V gene is TRBV6-1, the J gene TRBJ2-7; the D gene is possibly TRBD1 (6 bases). The CDR3 consists of 13 residues. Germline values: CDR1 MNHNS, CDR2 SASEGT. Trimming shortened V by 3 bases and J by 1 base, and 7 bases separated the two germline ends. The CDR3: CASSDGQSYEQYF. The CDR3 DNA follows: TGTGCCAGCAGTGATGGACAGTCCTACGAGCAGTACTTC.

The chain recombines TRBV5-6 with TRBJ2-1, with TRBD2 matching 8 bases. The germline V gene encodes CDR1 SGHDT and CDR2 YYEEEE. Trimming took 7 bases from V and 7 from J; bases not matched to a gene: 13. The CDR3 is 15 residues long. The CDR3 nucleotides read TGTGCCAGCCATGCCCTGGCGGGAGGAAGAAATGAGCAGTTCTTC. Encoded protein: CASHALAGGRNEQFF. The variable domain in full, with the rest retrieved from reference TRBV5-6 and TRBJ2-1, is DAGVTQSPTHLIKTRGQQVTLRCSPKSGHDTVSWYQQALGQGPQFIFQYYEEEERQRGNFPDRFSGHQFPNYSSELNVNALLLGDSALYLCASHALAGGRNEQFFGPGTRLTVL.

The rearrangement uses TRBV28 and TRBJ1-2; 7 nucleotides match TRBD1. Germline lookup yields CDR1 MDHEN and CDR2 SYDVKM. The CDR3 has 15 amino acids. Unmatched junction bases numbered 10, after V lost 5 bases and J lost 4 bases. The CDR3 sequence is CASSPRTGRSYGYTF. The CDR3 DNA reads TGTGCCAGCAGTCCCCGGACAGGACGGTCCTATGGCTACACCTTC.

This chain connects TRBV10-3 to TRBJ2-5; 15 nucleotides agree with TRBD2. Germline V gene lookup returns CDR1 ENHRY and CDR2 SYGVKD. This CDR3 is 20 amino acids long. Unmatched junction bases numbered 17, after V lost 4 bases and J lost 5 bases. DNA for the CDR3: TGTGCCATCAGTGGCCGGGGACTAGCGGGAGGTCCCCCCAAGAGGGAGACCCAGTACTTC. Translating it yields CAISGRGLAGGPPKRETQYF.

This clone was counted once. This rearrangement joins TRBV10-3 to TRBJ1-6; D possibly corresponds to TRBD1 (6 bases). The length of the CDR3 is 16 residues. Trimming left V 0 bases short and J 7 bases short, with 13 bases between. Per the germline V gene, CDR1 is ENHRY and CDR2 is SYGVKD. The CDR3 sequence is CAISESIGGHNSPLHF. DNA for the CDR3: TGTGCCATCAGTGAGTCGATAGGGGGACACAATTCACCCCTCCACTTT.

This clone has just a few counts. CDR3 in amino acids: CASSKSAAGTAEKLFF. DNA of the CDR3: TGCGCCAGCAGCAAATCAGCGGCCGGGACAGCTGAAAAACTGTTTTTT. V is TRBV4-1 and J is TRBJ1-4; 7 bases map to TRBD1. Germline V gene lookup returns CDR1 MGHRA and CDR2 YSYEKL. The CDR3 totals 16 residues. V dropped 5 bases and J dropped 7; count of bases not matched to a gene: 13.

J is TRBJ1-6 and V is TRBV4-2, with D unresolved. With 0 bases removed from V and 4 bases from J, the gap between germline ends came to 16 bases. The CDR3 covers 18 residues. Germline lookup yields CDR1 LGHNA and CDR2 YNFKEQ. In nucleotides, the CDR3 is TGTGCCAGCAGCCAAGATAGCATGGGCCTTTTGTATAATTCACCCCTCCACTTT. Translation gives CASSQDSMGLLYNSPLHF.

The chain links TRBV15 to TRBJ2-7, with no clear D. In germline, CDR1 is LNHNV, CDR2 YYDKDF (reference sequence). CDR3 length: 12 residues. V was shortened by 1 base and J by 3 bases, with 4 bases between the two germline ends. The CDR3 bases are TGTGCCACCAGCAGAGGTAGCTACGAGCAGTACTTC. Encoded protein: CATSRGSYEQYF. Looking up the rest from reference TRBV15 and TRBJ2-7 gives the full variable domain: DAMVIQNPRYQVTQFGKPVTLSCSQTLNHNVMYWYQQKSSQAPKLLFHYYDKDFNNEADTPDNFQSRRPNTSFCFLDIRSPGLGDTAMYLCATSRGSYEQYFGPGTRLTVT.

With respect to this clone: A junction end diverges from the germline sequence, so it may reflect a read error. The chain carries TRBV3-1 (or the pseudogene TRBV3-2) and TRBJ2-7; no reliable D call. Per the germline V gene, CDR1 is LGHDT and CDR2 is YNNKEL (reference sequence). The CDR3 consists of 14 residues. CDR3 sequence (DNA): TGTGCCAGCAGCCGAGGAGACCCCTCCTACGAGGAGTACTTC. It encodes CASSRGDPSYEEYF.

The chain combines TRBV6-5 with TRBJ1-4; TRBD1 might be the D (6 bases). V dropped 5 bases and J dropped 6 bases, with 10 bases sitting between them. The CDR3 extends over 13 amino acids. Germline lookup yields CDR1 MNHEY and CDR2 SVGAGI. The CDR3: CASSQQGYEKLFF. DNA for the CDR3: TGTGCCAGCAGTCAACAGGGATATGAAAAACTGTTTTTT.

There are a few counts of this clone. The V and J genes are TRBV27 and TRBJ1-1; D call uncertain. V shed 3 bases and J shed 2 bases, with 7 bases lying between them. CDR3 length: 13 amino acids. CDR1 and CDR2 (germline): MNHEY, SMNVEV (reference sequence). CDR3 DNA: TGTGCCAGCAGTTTCTATCCTAACACTGAAGCTTTCTTT. The encoded protein is CASSFYPNTEAFF.

Concerning this clone: The germline gene is not matched at one end of the junction; a read error may be the cause. This chain connects TRBV5-1 to TRBJ2-4; D might be TRBD1 or TRBD2, each matching 5 bases. The CDR3 sequence is 14 residues long. Germline loops: CDR1 SGHRS, CDR2 YFSETQ. This chain's CDR3 is CASSLGTGQNIQYF. The CDR3 DNA reads TGCGCCAGCAGTTTGGGGACGGGCCAAAACATTCAGTACTTC.

The J gene is TRBJ1-2, the V gene TRBV28; TRBD1 matches at 7 bases. Germline trimming cut 6 bases from V and 8 bases from J; bases unmatched to any gene: 9. This CDR3 spans 13 amino acids. The germline V gene encodes CDR1 MDHEN and CDR2 SYDVKM. Here the CDR3 DNA reads TGTGCCAGCAGCGACCGACAGGGTGGAGGCTACACCTTC. It codes for CASSDRQGGGYTF.

The gene calls are TRBV5-5 and TRBJ2-7; 12 bases map to TRBD2. V was pared by 0 bases and J by 4 bases, with 2 bases of the junction left unmatched. Germline lookup yields CDR1 SGHKS and CDR2 YYEKEE (reference sequence). The CDR3 is 15 residues long. The CDR3 coding sequence is TGTGCCAGCAGCTTGGACCTAGCGGGGGGGTACGAGCAGTACTTC. It yields the protein CASSLDLAGGYEQYF.

This clone came up once. The chain uses TRBV11-2 and TRBJ1-1; D is perhaps TRBD1 (5 bases). V was pared by 5 bases and J by 12 bases, with 22 bases between. CDR3 size: 14 residues. Germline values: CDR1 SGHAT, CDR2 FQNNGV. The CDR3 DNA reads TGTGCCAGCAGCCCAACGGGGGGAGTTGAGTTAACTTTCTTT. Protein product: CASSPTGGVELTFF. Together with reference TRBV11-2 and TRBJ1-1, the CDR3 gives the full variable domain: EAGVAQSPRYKIIEKRQSVAFWCNPISGHATLYWYQQILGQGPKLLIQFQNNGVVDDSQLPKDRFSAERLKGVDSTLKIQPAKLEDSAVYLCASSPTGGVELTFFGQGTRLTVV.

The chain uses TRBV7-2 and TRBJ2-1; perhaps TRBD1 as D (5 bases). This CDR3 region has 13 residues. Germline CDR1 reads SGHTA; CDR2 reads FQGNSA. V was clipped by 5 bases and J by 6 bases, with 11 bases between them. CDR3 sequence reads: CASSRVGANEQFF. The CDR3 DNA sequence: TGTGCCAGCAGCCGAGTTGGGGCCAATGAGCAGTTCTTC.

The chain recombines TRBV28 with TRBJ2-1, with unresolved D. CDR1 is MDHEN and CDR2 is SYDVKM in the germline V gene. The CDR3 runs 12 residues. The V end was cut by 1 base, the J end by 8 bases, with 6 bases between. CDR3 sequence: CASSLYTHEQFF. In nucleotides, the CDR3 is TGTGCCAGCAGTTTATACACCCATGAGCAGTTCTTC.